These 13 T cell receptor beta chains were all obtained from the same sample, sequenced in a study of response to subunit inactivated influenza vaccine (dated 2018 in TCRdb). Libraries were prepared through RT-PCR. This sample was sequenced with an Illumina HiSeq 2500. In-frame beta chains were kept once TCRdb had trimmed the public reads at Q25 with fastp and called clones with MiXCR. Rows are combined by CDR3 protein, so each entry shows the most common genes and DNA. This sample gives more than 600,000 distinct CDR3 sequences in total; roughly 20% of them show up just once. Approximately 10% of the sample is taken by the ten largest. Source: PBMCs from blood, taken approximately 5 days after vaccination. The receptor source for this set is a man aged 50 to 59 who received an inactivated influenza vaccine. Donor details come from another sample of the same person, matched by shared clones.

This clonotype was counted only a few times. CDR3 loop: CSAGARPEAFF. CDR3 DNA: TGCAGCGCCGGGGCACGGCCTGAAGCTTTCTTT. The chain combines TRBV29-1 with TRBJ1-1; the D gene is possibly TRBD1 (5 bases). The CDR3 length is 11 residues. Trimming pared 7 bases from V and 6 bases from J, leaving 12 bases between. In germline, CDR1 is SQVTM, CDR2 ANQGSEA.

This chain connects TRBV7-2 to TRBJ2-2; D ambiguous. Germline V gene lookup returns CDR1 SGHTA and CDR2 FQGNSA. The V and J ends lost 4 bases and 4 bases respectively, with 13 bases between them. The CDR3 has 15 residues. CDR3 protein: CASSSRDMITGELFF. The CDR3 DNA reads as TGTGCCAGCAGCTCCCGAGACATGATCACCGGGGAGCTGTTTTTT.

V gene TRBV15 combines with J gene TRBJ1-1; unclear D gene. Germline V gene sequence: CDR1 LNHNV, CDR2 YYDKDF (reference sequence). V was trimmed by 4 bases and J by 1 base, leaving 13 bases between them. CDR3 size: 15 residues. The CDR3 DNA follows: TGTGCCACCAGCACAACCGACGGACCGAACACTGAAGCTTTCTTT. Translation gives CATSTTDGPNTEAFF. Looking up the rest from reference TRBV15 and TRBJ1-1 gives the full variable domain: DAMVIQNPRYQVTQFGKPVTLSCSQTLNHNVMYWYQQKSSQAPKLLFHYYDKDFNNEADTPDNFQSRRPNTSFCFLDIRSPGLGDTAMYLCATSTTDGPNTEAFFGQGTRLTVV.

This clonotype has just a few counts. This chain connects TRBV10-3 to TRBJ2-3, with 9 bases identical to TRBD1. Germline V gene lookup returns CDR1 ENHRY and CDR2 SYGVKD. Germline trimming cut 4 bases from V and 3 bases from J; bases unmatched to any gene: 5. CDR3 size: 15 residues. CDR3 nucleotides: TGTGCCATCAGTGGGCCGGGACAGGGTACAGATACGCAGTATTTT. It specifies CAISGPGQGTDTQYF.

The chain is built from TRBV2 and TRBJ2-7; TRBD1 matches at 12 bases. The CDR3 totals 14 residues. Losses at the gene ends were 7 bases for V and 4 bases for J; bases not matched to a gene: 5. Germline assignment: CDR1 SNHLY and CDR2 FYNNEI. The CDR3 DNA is TGTGCCAGCACCGGGACAGGGGGCGCGTACGAGCAGTACTTC. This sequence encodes CASTGTGGAYEQYF. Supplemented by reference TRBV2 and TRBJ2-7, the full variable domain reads EPEVTQTPSHQVTQMGQEVILRCVPISNHLYFYWYRQILGQKVEFLVSFYNNEISEKSEIFDDQFSVERPDGSNFTLKIRSTKLEDSAMYFCASTGTGGAYEQYFGPGTRLTVT.

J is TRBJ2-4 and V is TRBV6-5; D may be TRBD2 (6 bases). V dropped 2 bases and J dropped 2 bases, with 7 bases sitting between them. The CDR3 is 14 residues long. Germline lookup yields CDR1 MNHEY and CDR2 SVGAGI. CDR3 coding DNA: TGTGCCAGCAGTTACGCGGGGACCAAAAACATTCAGTACTTC. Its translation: CASSYAGTKNIQYF.

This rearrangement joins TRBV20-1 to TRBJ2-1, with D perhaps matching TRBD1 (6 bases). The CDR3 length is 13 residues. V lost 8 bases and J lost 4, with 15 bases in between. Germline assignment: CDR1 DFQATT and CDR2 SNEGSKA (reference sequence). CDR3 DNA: TGCAGTCACCTGGGCAGGGGTTACAATGAGCAGTTCTTC. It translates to CSHLGRGYNEQFF.

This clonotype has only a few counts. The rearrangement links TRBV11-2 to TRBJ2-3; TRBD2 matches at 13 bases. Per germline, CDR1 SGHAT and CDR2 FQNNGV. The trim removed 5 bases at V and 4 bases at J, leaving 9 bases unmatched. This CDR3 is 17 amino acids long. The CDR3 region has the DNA TGTGCCAGCAGCCCCGGAGGACTAGCGGGAGTCTCAGATACGCAGTATTTT. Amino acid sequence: CASSPGGLAGVSDTQYF. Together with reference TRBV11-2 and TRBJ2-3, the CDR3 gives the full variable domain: EAGVAQSPRYKIIEKRQSVAFWCNPISGHATLYWYQQILGQGPKLLIQFQNNGVVDDSQLPKDRFSAERLKGVDSTLKIQPAKLEDSAVYLCASSPGGLAGVSDTQYFGPGTRLTVL.

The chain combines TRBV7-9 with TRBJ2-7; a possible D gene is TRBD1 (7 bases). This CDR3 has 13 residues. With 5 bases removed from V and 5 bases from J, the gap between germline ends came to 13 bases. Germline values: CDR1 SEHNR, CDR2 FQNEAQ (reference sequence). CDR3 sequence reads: CASSNAGGHEQYF. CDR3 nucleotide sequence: TGTGCCAGCAGCAATGCAGGGGGGCACGAGCAGTACTTC.

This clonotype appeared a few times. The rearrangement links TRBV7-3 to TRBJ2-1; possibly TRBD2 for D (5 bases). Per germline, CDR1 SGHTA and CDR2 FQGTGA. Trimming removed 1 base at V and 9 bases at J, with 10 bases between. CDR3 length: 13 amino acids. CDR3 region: CASSLKVASEQFF. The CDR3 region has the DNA TGTGCCAGCAGCTTAAAAGTAGCGAGTGAGCAGTTCTTC.

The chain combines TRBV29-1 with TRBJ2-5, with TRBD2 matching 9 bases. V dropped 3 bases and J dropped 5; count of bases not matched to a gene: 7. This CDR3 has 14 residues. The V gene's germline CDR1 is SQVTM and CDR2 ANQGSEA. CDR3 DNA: TGCAGCGTTGAGGATAGCGGGGGCACGGAGACCCAGTACTTC. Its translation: CSVEDSGGTETQYF.

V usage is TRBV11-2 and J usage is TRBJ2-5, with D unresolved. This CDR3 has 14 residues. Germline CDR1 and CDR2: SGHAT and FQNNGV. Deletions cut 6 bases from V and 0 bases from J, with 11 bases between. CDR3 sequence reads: CASSHGPNQETQYF. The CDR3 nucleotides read TGTGCCAGCAGTCACGGACCGAACCAAGAGACCCAGTACTTC.

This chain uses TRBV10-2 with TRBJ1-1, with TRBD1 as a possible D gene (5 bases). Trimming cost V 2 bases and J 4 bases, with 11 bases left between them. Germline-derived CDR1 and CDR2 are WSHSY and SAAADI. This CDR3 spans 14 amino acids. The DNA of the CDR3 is TGCGCCAGCAGTGAGACAGGTTGGGTCACTGAAGCTTTCTTT. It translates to CASSETGWVTEAFF.